The TCR beta chain described here comes from a study of T cells in Graves' hyperthyroidism and ophthalmopathy. Study information: It was at initial diagnosis, before any treatment, that peripheral blood was collected. Study results and limitations: The model made its ophthalmopathy prediction, and onset followed a median approximately six months later.

Trimming cost V 5 bases and J 4 bases, with 5 bases left between them. This CDR3 has 11 amino acids. Germline V gives CDR1 MDHEN, CDR2 SYDVKM. When ophthalmopathy did not progress within 18 months, Graves' hyperthyroidism was considered stable. The source material, RNA transcripts, was used to amplify TCR beta CDR3 regions. The primer set for the first-round RT-PCR of the TCR CDR3 was HTBI. Using its own MiXCR run on the multiplex PCR reads, TCRdb lists one record per CDR3 protein. The sample shows 300,000 to 350,000 distinct CDR3 sequences, around 13% of them seen only once. This clonotype was seen repeatedly, ten times or more. Its specificity is unknown.

The chain couples TRBV28 to TRBJ2-5; D call uncertain. Material for sequencing was blood. The receptor's source is a woman in her twenties or thirties with Graves' hyperthyroidism. CDR3 loop: CASSTIETQYF. The CDR3 coding sequence is TGTGCCAGCAGTACTATAGAGACCCAGTACTTC.